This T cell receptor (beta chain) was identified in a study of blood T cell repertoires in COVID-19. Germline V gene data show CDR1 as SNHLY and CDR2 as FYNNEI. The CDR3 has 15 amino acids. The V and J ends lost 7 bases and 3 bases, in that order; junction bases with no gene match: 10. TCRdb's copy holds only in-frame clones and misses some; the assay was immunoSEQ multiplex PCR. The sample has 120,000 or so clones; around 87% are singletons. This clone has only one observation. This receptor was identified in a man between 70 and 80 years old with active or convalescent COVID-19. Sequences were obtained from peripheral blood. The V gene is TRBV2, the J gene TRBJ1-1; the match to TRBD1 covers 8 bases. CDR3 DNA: TGTGCCAGCAAATCCCGGACAGGGTTCGACACTGAAGCTTTCTTT. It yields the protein CASKSRTGFDTEAFF.